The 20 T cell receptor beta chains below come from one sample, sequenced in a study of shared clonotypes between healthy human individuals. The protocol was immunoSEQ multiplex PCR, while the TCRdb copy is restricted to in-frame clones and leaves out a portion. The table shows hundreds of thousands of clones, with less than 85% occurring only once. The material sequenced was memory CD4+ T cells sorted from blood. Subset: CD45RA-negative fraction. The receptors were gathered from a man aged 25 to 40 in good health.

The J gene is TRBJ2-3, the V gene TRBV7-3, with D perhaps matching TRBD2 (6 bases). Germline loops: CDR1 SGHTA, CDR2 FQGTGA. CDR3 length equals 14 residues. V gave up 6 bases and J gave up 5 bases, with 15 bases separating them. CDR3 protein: CASSFRGSGDTQYF. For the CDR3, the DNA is TGTGCCAGCAGTTTCCGGGGGAGCGGAGATACGCAGTATTTT. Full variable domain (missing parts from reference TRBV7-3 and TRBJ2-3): GAGVSQTPSNKVTEKGKYVELRCDPISGHTALYWYRQSLGQGPEFLIYFQGTGAADDSGLPNDRFFAVRPEGSVSTLKIQRTERGDSAVYLCASSFRGSGDTQYFGPGTRLTVL.

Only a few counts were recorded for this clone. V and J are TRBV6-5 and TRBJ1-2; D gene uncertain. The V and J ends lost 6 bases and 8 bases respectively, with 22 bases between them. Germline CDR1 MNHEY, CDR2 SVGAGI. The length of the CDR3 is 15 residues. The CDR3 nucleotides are TGTGCCAGCAGGGACTCGACGGGCTCCTTGGGGGGCTACACCTTC. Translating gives CASRDSTGSLGGYTF.

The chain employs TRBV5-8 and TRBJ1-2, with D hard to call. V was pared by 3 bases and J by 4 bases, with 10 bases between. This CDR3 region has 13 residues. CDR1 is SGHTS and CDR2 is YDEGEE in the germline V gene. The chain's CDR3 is CASSSSYTYGYTF. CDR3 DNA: TGTGCCAGCAGCTCCTCATATACCTATGGCTACACCTTC.

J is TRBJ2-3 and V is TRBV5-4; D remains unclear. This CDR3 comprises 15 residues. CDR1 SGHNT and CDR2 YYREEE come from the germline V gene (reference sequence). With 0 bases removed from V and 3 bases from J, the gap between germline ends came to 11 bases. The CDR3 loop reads CASSLAVTDTDTQYF. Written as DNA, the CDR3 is TGTGCCAGCAGCTTGGCGGTGACTGATACAGATACGCAGTATTTT.

The CDR3 spells CASSLADRGRYEQYF. The CDR3 DNA is TGCGCCAGCAGCTTGGCCGACAGGGGGAGGTACGAGCAGTACTTC. V and J are TRBV5-1 and TRBJ2-7; 9 bases line up with TRBD1. The CDR3 length is 15 residues. CDR1 and CDR2 (germline): SGHRS, YFSETQ. V lost 0 bases and J lost 4; bases outside the gene matches: 5.

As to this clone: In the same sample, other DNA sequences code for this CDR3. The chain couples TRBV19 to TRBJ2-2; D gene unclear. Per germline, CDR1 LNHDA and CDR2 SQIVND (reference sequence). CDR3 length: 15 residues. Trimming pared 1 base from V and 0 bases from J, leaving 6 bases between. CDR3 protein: CASSIGGTNTGELFF. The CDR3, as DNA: TGTGCCAGTAGTATAGGTGGGACGAACACCGGGGAGCTGTTTTTT.

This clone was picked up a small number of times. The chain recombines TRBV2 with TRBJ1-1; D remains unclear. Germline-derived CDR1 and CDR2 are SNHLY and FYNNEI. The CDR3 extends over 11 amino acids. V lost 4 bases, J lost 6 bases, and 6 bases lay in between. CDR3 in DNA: TGTGCCAGCAGTGTGGTGTCTGAAGCTTTCTTT. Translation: CASSVVSEAFF.

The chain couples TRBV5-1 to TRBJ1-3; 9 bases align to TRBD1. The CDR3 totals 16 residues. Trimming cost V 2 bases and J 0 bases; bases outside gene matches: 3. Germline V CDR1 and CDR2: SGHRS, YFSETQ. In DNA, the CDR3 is TGCGCCAGCAGCTTACAGGGGGCGAGCTCTGGAAACACCATATATTTT. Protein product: CASSLQGASSGNTIYF.

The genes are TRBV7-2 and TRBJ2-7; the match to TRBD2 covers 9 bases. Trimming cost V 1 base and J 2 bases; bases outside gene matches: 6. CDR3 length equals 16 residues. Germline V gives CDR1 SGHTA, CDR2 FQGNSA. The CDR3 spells CASSLVSGSRPYEQYF. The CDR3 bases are TGTGCCAGCAGCTTAGTTAGCGGGAGTCGACCCTACGAGCAGTACTTC.

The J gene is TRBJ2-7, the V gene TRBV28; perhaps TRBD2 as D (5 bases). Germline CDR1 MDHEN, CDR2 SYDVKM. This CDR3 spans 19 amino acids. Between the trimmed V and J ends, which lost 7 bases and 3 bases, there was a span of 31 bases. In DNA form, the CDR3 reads TGTGCCAGCACCCAGTTCCCTGCCGCGGACTTAAACCCCATCTACGAGCAGTACTTC. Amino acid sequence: CASTQFPAADLNPIYEQYF.

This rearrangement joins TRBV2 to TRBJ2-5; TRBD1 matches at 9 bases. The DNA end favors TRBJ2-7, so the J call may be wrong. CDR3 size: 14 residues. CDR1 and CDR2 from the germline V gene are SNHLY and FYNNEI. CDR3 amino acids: CASSGTGAVYEQYF. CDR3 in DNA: TGTGCCAGCAGTGGGACAGGGGCGGTTTACGAGCAGTACTTC.

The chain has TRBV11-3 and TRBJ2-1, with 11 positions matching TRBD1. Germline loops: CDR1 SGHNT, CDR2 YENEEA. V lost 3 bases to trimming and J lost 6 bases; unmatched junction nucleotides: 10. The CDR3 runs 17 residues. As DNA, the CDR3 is TGTGCCAGCAGCTTTGGACAGGGGGCTACACCGGGCAATGAGCAGTTCTTC. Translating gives CASSFGQGATPGNEQFF.

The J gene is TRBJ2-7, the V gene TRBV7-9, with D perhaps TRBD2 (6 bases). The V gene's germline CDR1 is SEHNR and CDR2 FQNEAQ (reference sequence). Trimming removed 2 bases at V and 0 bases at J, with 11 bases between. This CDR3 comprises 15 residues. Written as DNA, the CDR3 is TGTGCCAGCAGCTTACCGGCGGGGCTCTCCTACGAGCAGTACTTC. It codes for CASSLPAGLSYEQYF.

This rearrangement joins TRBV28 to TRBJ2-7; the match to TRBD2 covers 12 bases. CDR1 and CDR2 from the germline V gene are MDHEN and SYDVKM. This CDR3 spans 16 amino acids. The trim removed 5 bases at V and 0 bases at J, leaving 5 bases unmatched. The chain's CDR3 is CASSAGLAGISYEQYF. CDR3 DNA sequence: TGTGCCAGCAGTGCCGGACTAGCGGGAATCTCCTACGAGCAGTACTTC.

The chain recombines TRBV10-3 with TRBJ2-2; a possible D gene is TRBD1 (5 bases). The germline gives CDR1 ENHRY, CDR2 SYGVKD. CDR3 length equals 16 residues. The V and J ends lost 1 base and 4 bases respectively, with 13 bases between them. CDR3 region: CAISEFSSGITGELFF. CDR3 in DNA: TGTGCCATCAGTGAGTTTTCATCAGGGATCACCGGGGAGCTGTTTTTT.

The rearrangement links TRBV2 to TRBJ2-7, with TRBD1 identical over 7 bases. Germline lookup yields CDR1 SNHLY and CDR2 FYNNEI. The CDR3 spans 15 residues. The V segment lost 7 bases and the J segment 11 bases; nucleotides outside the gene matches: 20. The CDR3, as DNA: TGTGCCAGCAAAGAAACCCAATGGACAGGACAAGAAGAGTACTTC. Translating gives CASKETQWTGQEEYF.

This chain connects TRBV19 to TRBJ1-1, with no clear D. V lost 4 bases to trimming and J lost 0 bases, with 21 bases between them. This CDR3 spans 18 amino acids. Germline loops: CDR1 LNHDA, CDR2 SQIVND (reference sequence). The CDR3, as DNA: TGTGCCAGTAGTAGCCGGACTTGGCGGCCACTTATGAACACTGAAGCTTTCTTT. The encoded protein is CASSSRTWRPLMNTEAFF.

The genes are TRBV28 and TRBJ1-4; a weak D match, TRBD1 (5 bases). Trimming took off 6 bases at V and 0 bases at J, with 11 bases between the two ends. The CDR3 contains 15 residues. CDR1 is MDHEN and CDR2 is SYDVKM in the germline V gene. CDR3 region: CASRIQVATNEKLFF. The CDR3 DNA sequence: TGTGCCAGCAGGATACAGGTTGCAACTAATGAAAAACTGTTTTTT.

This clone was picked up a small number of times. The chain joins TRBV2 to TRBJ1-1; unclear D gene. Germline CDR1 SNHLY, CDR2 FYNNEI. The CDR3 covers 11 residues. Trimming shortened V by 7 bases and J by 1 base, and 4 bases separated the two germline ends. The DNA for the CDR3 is TGTGCCAGCATGGCGAACACTGAAGCTTTCTTT. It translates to CASMANTEAFF.

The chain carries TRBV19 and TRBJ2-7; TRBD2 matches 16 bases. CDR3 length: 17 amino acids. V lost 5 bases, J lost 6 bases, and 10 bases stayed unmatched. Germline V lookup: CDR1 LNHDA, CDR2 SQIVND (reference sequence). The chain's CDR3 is CASSPGTSGRALVEQYF. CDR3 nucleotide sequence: TGTGCCAGTAGTCCCGGGACTAGCGGGAGGGCCCTAGTCGAGCAGTACTTC.